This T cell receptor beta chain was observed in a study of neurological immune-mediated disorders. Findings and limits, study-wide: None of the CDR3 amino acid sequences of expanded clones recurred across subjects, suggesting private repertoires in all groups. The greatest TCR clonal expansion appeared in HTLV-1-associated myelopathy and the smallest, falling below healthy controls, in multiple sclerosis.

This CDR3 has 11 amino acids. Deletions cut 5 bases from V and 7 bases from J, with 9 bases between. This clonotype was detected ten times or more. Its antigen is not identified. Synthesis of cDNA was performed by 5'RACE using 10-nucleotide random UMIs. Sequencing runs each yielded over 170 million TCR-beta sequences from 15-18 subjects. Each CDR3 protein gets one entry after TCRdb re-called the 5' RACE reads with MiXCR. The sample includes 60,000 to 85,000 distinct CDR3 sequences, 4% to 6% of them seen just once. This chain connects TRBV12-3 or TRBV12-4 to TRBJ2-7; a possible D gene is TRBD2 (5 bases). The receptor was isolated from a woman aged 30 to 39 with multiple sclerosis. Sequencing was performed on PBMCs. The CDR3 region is CASSRTEEQYF. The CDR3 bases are TGTGCCAGCAGTAGGACTGAGGAGCAGTACTTC.